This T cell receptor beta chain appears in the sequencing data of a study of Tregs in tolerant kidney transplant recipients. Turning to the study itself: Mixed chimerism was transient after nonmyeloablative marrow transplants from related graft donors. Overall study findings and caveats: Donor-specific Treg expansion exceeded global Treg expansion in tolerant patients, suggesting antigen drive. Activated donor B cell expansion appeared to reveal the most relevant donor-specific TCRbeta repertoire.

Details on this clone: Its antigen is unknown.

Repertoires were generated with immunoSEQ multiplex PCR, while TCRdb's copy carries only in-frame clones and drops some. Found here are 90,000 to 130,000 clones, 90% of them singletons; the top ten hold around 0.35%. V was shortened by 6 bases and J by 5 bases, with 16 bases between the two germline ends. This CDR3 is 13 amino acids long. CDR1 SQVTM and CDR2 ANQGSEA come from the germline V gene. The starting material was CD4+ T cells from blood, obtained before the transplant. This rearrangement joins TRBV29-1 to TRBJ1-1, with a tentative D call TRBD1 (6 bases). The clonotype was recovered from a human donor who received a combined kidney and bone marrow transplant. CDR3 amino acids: CSVPGGRWTEAFF. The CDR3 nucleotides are TGCAGCGTCCCGGGGGGCCGGTGGACTGAAGCTTTCTTT.